This T cell receptor beta chain was sequenced in a study of blood T cell repertoires in COVID-19. Study at large: From T cells, B-cell-depleted T cells, or PBMCs came the material, which was cDNA or gDNA.

This clone was recorded only once. Clones were sequenced by immunoSEQ multiplex PCR, and TCRdb holds only the in-frame ones, with some missing. The profile covers around 270,000 clones, with less than 90% appearing a single time and 4% taken by the ten largest. Germline CDR1 SEHNR, CDR2 FQNEAQ (reference sequence). The V and J ends lost 2 bases and 4 bases respectively, with 7 bases between them. CDR3 length: 13 amino acids. This TCR was sampled from a man in his sixties who had recovered from COVID-19. V and J are TRBV7-9 and TRBJ2-3; D not certain. Input material: peripheral blood. CDR3 loop: CASSLTLADTQYF. CDR3 coding DNA: TGTGCCAGCAGCTTAACATTGGCAGATACGCAGTATTTT.